The rows below give T cell receptor beta chains drawn from one sample of a study of Tregs in tolerant kidney transplant recipients. Generated by immunoSEQ multiplex PCR, the TCRdb table keeps only in-frame clones and is missing some. Among more than 70,000 clones listed, 91% were seen once. The source material was CD4+ T cells from blood (PBMCs), sampled 24 months after the transplant. All receptors come from a human patient who received a combined kidney and bone marrow transplant. Some T cells may be provided by the graft donor. Both conserved end residues are part of each CDR3. The D gene is left open where the match is weak. For some rows the clone size is stated as once, few or many, or as a class when expanded; others skip it.

size: .
J: TRBJ2-7
V: TRBV5-1
D: .
length: 14
DNA: TGCGCCAGCAGCTTGGACAGATCCTCCTACGAGCAGTACTTC
CDR3: CASSLDRSSYEQYF

size: .
J: TRBJ2-7
V: TRBV19
D: TRBD2
length: 13
DNA: TGTGCCAGCCGACTAGCGGGATCGCAAGAGCAGTACTTC
CDR3: CASRLAGSQEQYF

size: .
J: TRBJ1-1
V: TRBV5-1
D: TRBD1
length: 15
DNA: TGCGCCAGCAGCTTGCCGGGACAGGGAAGGTCTGAAGCTTTCTTT
CDR3: CASSLPGQGRSEAFF

size: .
J: TRBJ2-7
V: TRBV6-1
D: TRBD2
length: 15
DNA: TGTGCCACCGGGACTAGCGGGGGGCAACCCTACGAGCAGTACTTC
CDR3: CATGTSGGQPYEQYF

size: .
J: TRBJ2-2
V: TRBV2
D: TRBD2
length: 17
DNA: TGTGCCAGCACCAAGCGTAGCGGGGGCTGGGTGGCCGGGGAGCTGTTTTTT
CDR3: CASTKRSGGWVAGELFF

size: .
J: TRBJ2-7
V: TRBV7-6
D: TRBD2
length: 15
DNA: TGTGCCAGCAGCTCGGGACTAGCGCGAACCTACGAGCAGTACTTC
CDR3: CASSSGLARTYEQYF

size: .
J: TRBJ1-2
V: TRBV4-1
D: TRBD1
length: 15
DNA: TGCGCCAGCAGCCAACATGACAGGGCTAACTATGGCTACACCTTC
CDR3: CASSQHDRANYGYTF

size: .
J: TRBJ2-1
V: TRBV5-1
D: .
length: 15
DNA: TGCGCCAGCAGCTTTTTTAGCGACTCCTACAATGAGCAGTTCTTC
CDR3: CASSFFSDSYNEQFF

size: .
J: TRBJ2-1
V: TRBV7-6
D: .
length: 20
DNA: TGTGCCAGCAGCACAGAAGGGGTTTACAGCCCCGCAGCCCATCGCAATGAGCAGTTCTTC
CDR3: CASSTEGVYSPAAHRNEQFF

size: .
J: TRBJ2-1
V: TRBV5-4
D: .
length: 14
DNA: TGTGCCAGCAGCTTGGGGCTAGCTGGTAATGAGCAGTTCTTC
CDR3: CASSLGLAGNEQFF

size: .
J: TRBJ2-7
V: TRBV27
D: .
length: 13
DNA: TGTGCCAGCAGTTTCAGGGGTGGGTACGAGCAGTACTTC
CDR3: CASSFRGGYEQYF

size: .
J: TRBJ2-7
V: TRBV6-5
D: TRBD2
length: 16
DNA: TGTGCCAGCAGTTACTCGAGTTTGAGCGGGGTCTACGAGCAGTACTTC
CDR3: CASSYSSLSGVYEQYF

size: .
J: TRBJ1-2
V: TRBV30
D: .
length: 11
DNA: TGTGCCTGGAGTGTAGGCGGTGGCTACACCTTC
CDR3: CAWSVGGGYTF

size: .
J: TRBJ1-2
V: TRBV7-2
D: TRBD1
length: 16
DNA: TGTGCCAGCAGTAACAGACAGGGGGCTTTCAACTATGGCTACACCTTC
CDR3: CASSNRQGAFNYGYTF

size: .
J: TRBJ2-5
V: TRBV15
D: .
length: 14
DNA: TGTGCCACCAGAGTACTAGAGGGTGGAGAGACCCAGTACTTC
CDR3: CATRVLEGGETQYF

size: .
J: TRBJ2-7
V: TRBV7-2
D: .
length: 15
DNA: TGTGCCAGCAGCCCACTACGTGACCTCAGTGGTATTAAGTACTTC
CDR3: CASSPLRDLSGIKYF

size: .
J: TRBJ2-3
V: TRBV2
D: TRBD2
length: 17
DNA: TGTGCCAGCAGTGGAGCGACTAGCGGGAGTCTGACAGATACGCAGTATTTT
CDR3: CASSGATSGSLTDTQYF

size: .
J: TRBJ2-5
V: TRBV6-6
D: .
length: 12
DNA: TGTGCCAGCGCCGGATCCGGGGGGACCCAGTACTTC
CDR3: CASAGSGGTQYF

size: few
J: TRBJ1-3
V: TRBV2
D: .
length: 14
DNA: TGTGCCAGCAGTGAGGGGGGCTCTGGAAACACCATATATTTT
CDR3: CASSEGGSGNTIYF

size: .
J: TRBJ1-1
V: TRBV7-9
D: .
length: 14
DNA: TGTGCCAGCAGCTTAGAATGGCTGAACACTGAAGCTTTCTTT
CDR3: CASSLEWLNTEAFF

size: .
J: TRBJ2-4
V: TRBV11-3
D: .
length: 16
DNA: TGTGCCAGCAGCTTAGTCAGGGCCCTAGCCAAAAACATTCAGTACTTC
CDR3: CASSLVRALAKNIQYF

size: .
J: TRBJ2-4
V: TRBV6-5
D: .
length: 14
DNA: TGTGCCAGCAGTTTCCGCGCAGGGTTTAACATTCAGTACTTC
CDR3: CASSFRAGFNIQYF

size: .
J: TRBJ2-1
V: TRBV10-3
D: .
length: 16
DNA: TGTGCCATCAGTGCCGACGAGGGCGGGCACTACAATGAGCAGTTCTTC
CDR3: CAISADEGGHYNEQFF

size: .
J: TRBJ2-3
V: TRBV30
D: TRBD2
length: 15
DNA: TGTGCCTGGAGTGAATTAGCGGGAGTTCTGGATACGCAGTATTTT
CDR3: CAWSELAGVLDTQYF

size: once
J: TRBJ1-5
V: TRBV18
D: TRBD1
length: 14
DNA: TGTGCCAGCTCACCAAGTACAGGGGACCAGCCCCAGCATTTT
CDR3: CASSPSTGDQPQHF

size: .
J: TRBJ2-7
V: TRBV11-3
D: TRBD2
length: 17
DNA: TGTGCCAGCAGCACGGCTACCGGGACTAGCGTCGCCTACGAGCAGTACTTC
CDR3: CASSTATGTSVAYEQYF

size: .
J: TRBJ1-1
V: TRBV10-3
D: TRBD1
length: 16
DNA: TGTGCCATCAGTGAGTCGCACAGGGGGCTGAACACTGAAGCTTTCTTT
CDR3: CAISESHRGLNTEAFF

size: .
J: TRBJ2-7
V: TRBV6-1
D: .
length: 12
DNA: TGTGCCAGCAGTGGTCGCCGGGACATCCAGTACTTC
CDR3: CASSGRRDIQYF

size: few
J: TRBJ1-3
V: TRBV2
D: .
length: 14
DNA: TGTGCCAGCACTACAGGGTTAGGTGGAAACACCATATATTTT
CDR3: CASTTGLGGNTIYF

size: .
J: TRBJ1-4
V: TRBV5-4
D: TRBD1
length: 15
DNA: TGTGCCAGCAGCCAAGATCAGGGGGCTAATGAAAAACTGTTTTTT
CDR3: CASSQDQGANEKLFF

size: once
J: TRBJ2-3
V: TRBV28
D: TRBD2
length: 15
DNA: TGTGCCAGCAGCGCCCCGGGACTAGGAACAGATACGCAGTATTTT
CDR3: CASSAPGLGTDTQYF

size: .
J: TRBJ1-2
V: TRBV11-3
D: .
length: 13
DNA: TGTGCCAGCAGTAAAATGGGGGGGTATGGCTACACTTTC
CDR3: CASSKMGGYGYTF

size: .
J: TRBJ1-1
V: TRBV19
D: .
length: 15
DNA: TGTGCCAGTAGTCCTCAACAGGGTTGGTCCACTGAAGCTTTCTTT
CDR3: CASSPQQGWSTEAFF

size: .
J: TRBJ1-5
V: TRBV7-6
D: TRBD1
length: 13
DNA: TGTGCCAGCAGCCGACAGGGAGGTCAGCCCCAGCATTTT
CDR3: CASSRQGGQPQHF

size: .
J: TRBJ2-4
V: TRBV27
D: .
length: 14
DNA: TGTGCCAGCAGTGCGGATTTAGCCAAAAACATTCAGTACTTC
CDR3: CASSADLAKNIQYF

size: .
J: TRBJ2-3
V: TRBV27
D: .
length: 16
DNA: TGTGCCAGCAGTTTATTGGGCAGACCTTTCACAGATACGCAGTATTTT
CDR3: CASSLLGRPFTDTQYF

size: .
J: TRBJ2-5
V: TRBV18
D: TRBD1
length: 15
DNA: TGTGCCAGCTCACCATCCCAGGGGGCAAAAGAGACCCAGTACTTC
CDR3: CASSPSQGAKETQYF

size: .
J: TRBJ2-3
V: TRBV11-3
D: TRBD2
length: 19
DNA: TGTGCCAGCAGCACAAGAGCGGGAGGCAGTCATATACTCACAGATACGCAGTATTTT
CDR3: CASSTRAGGSHILTDTQYF

size: once
J: TRBJ1-2
V: TRBV28
D: .
length: 11
DNA: TGTGCCAGCAGTACAGGGTATGGCTACACCTTC
CDR3: CASSTGYGYTF

size: .
J: TRBJ2-7
V: TRBV4-1
D: .
length: 15
DNA: TGCGCCAGCAGCCAAGTATACGGACAGACCTACGAGCAGTACTTC
CDR3: CASSQVYGQTYEQYF

size: .
J: TRBJ1-3
V: TRBV18
D: TRBD1
length: 15
DNA: TGTGCCAGCTCACCTACAGGGGGACGAGAAAACACCATATATTTT
CDR3: CASSPTGGRENTIYF

size: .
J: TRBJ1-4
V: TRBV9
D: TRBD1
length: 18
DNA: TGTGCCAGCAGCGTAGGGGTACAGGGGTTGTCGACTAATGAAAAACTGTTTTTT
CDR3: CASSVGVQGLSTNEKLFF

size: .
J: TRBJ2-3
V: TRBV5-1
D: TRBD1
length: 17
DNA: TGCGCCAGCAGCTTGTCCTCGACAGGGGGGGACACAGATACGCAGTATTTT
CDR3: CASSLSSTGGDTDTQYF

size: .
J: TRBJ2-7
V: TRBV7-7
D: TRBD1
length: 16
DNA: TGTGCCAGCAGCTTATTTCCCGGGACAGGGGCCTACGAGCAGTACTTC
CDR3: CASSLFPGTGAYEQYF

size: .
J: TRBJ2-5
V: TRBV7-2
D: TRBD2
length: 20
DNA: TGTGCCAGCAGCTTAGCGCGGAGAAAAAGAGCTAGCGGGAGGGCAGAGACCCAGTACTTC
CDR3: CASSLARRKRASGRAETQYF

size: .
J: TRBJ1-2
V: TRBV5-4
D: TRBD1
length: 15
DNA: TGTGCCAGCAGCTCCAAAACAGGGGGCGCCTATGGCTACACCTTC
CDR3: CASSSKTGGAYGYTF

size: once
J: TRBJ2-5
V: TRBV18
D: .
length: 14
DNA: TGTGCCAGCTCACCAAGTCCTAACCAAGAGACCCAGTACTTC
CDR3: CASSPSPNQETQYF

size: .
J: TRBJ2-3
V: TRBV10-3
D: .
length: 17
DNA: TGTGCCATCAGTGAGTCGAGGGCTATCAGGAGCACAGATACGCAGTATTTT
CDR3: CAISESRAIRSTDTQYF